This TCR beta chain was sequenced during a study of T cells in women clearing cervical HPV infection. V lost 0 bases and J lost 2, with 8 bases in between. The CDR3 consists of 14 residues. Per germline, CDR1 SGHRS and CDR2 YFSETQ. immunoSEQ multiplex PCR used an average of roughly 1,100 ng genomic DNA. Here immunoSEQ multiplex PCR was the method, and the copy in TCRdb shows in-frame clones only, minus some. The sample includes 25,000 to 35,000 clones. Comments on this clone: The read ends 3 residues early relative to the CDR3; the germline J gene fills the gap.

The genes are TRBV5-1 and TRBJ1-1; a weak D match, TRBD1 (6 bases). The sequencing sample was made of blood buffy coat. The clonotype was recovered from a woman between 18 and 69 years old with a cervical HPV16 infection that either progressed to CIN3+ or cleared (not recorded which). Partial CDR3 DNA: TGCGCCAGCAGCTTGGAGGGGGTTAACACTGAA. Translated, it gives CASSLEGVNTE. The whole CDR3 is CASSLEGVNTEAFF.